One T cell receptor (beta chain) is described in this entry. Sequenced by immunoSEQ multiplex PCR; TCRdb stores in-frame clones only, minus some. The data contain under 120,000 clones, 65% to 80% of them singletons. Germline CDR1 and CDR2: LNHDA and SQIVND (reference sequence). V gave up 10 bases and J gave up 0 bases, with 10 bases separating them. CDR3 length: 14 amino acids. The sample comes from a study of blood T cell repertoires in COVID-19. The sequence was collected from a man between 65 and 85 years old with active or convalescent COVID-19. The chain is built from TRBV19 and TRBJ2-6; tentatively, D is TRBD2 (6 bases). Sequenced material: peripheral blood. The CDR3 DNA follows: TGTGCCACTTCGGAGGGCTCTGGGGCCAACGTCCTGACTTTC. Translated: CATSEGSGANVLTF.